This TCR beta chain was retrieved from a study of CD8 T cells in ankylosing spondylitis. The germline V gene has CDR1 MNHNS and CDR2 SASEGT. CDR3 length: 13 residues. 5'-RACE, quantitative and with molecular barcodes, yielded the TCR beta libraries. Using its own MiXCR run on the 5' RACE reads, TCRdb lists one record per CDR3 protein. The data show under 200,000 distinct CDR3 sequences, 9.5% to 10% seen once. Study-wide points: One TCR beta motif, made up of seven to nine highly homologous variants, appeared characteristic of ankylosing spondylitis blood. In peripheral blood, disease-linked CD8+ clones occurred at relatively low frequencies. A number of the motif variants had already been described in reactive arthritis synovial fluid and blood.

This clonotype was picked up a small number of times. Antigen unknown. The junction departs from germline at one end; a sequencing error may be responsible. The sequencing sample was made of blood, either unsorted or a sorted T cell fraction (not recorded which). The gene calls are TRBV6-1 and TRBJ1-1; the D gene is possibly TRBD1 (6 bases). This receptor was identified in a female donor with ankylosing spondylitis or in good health (not recorded which). CDR3 sequence: CASKRGENTEVFF. The CDR3, as DNA: TGTGCCAGCAAAAGGGGGGAGAACACTGAAGTTTTCTTT.